The rows below give T cell receptor beta chains drawn from one sample of a study of blood T cell repertoires in COVID-19. Clones were read by immunoSEQ multiplex PCR, and TCRdb kept only the in-frame ones, dropping some. This table has about 170,000 clones, around 80% appearing once. Sequences were obtained from PBMCs or T cells enriched from blood (not recorded which). The source of these receptors is a woman aged 70-85 years in a cohort exposed to, infected with or recovered from COVID-19 (not recorded which). The CDR3 runs from the conserved cysteine through the conserved F or W. D genes are given only for firm matches. Part of the rows lack a size; the others show once, few, many or a class for expanded clones.

d_call	clone_size	v_call	j_call	cdr3_nt	cdr3_aa
NA	NA	TRBV6-1	TRBJ1-2	TGTGCCAGCAGTGAAGGTCTCTTCTACTATGGCTACACCTTC	CASSEGLFYYGYTF
TRBD2	NA	TRBV19	TRBJ2-1	TGTGCCAGTAGTATACCTACTAGCGCCGATCGGGGCAATGAGCAGTTCTTC	CASSIPTSADRGNEQFF
TRBD1	NA	TRBV7-2	TRBJ2-7	TGTGCCAGCAGCTGGGGGACAGCCTACGAGCAGTACTTC	CASSWGTAYEQYF
TRBD1	NA	TRBV2	TRBJ1-1	TGTGCCAGCAGTAACAGGGGGGACACTGAAGCTTTCTTT	CASSNRGDTEAFF
NA	few	TRBV11-2	TRBJ2-1	TGTGCCAGCAGCTTTACTGAGAATGAGCAGTTCTTC	CASSFTENEQFF
TRBD2	NA	TRBV9	TRBJ2-1	TGTGCCAGCAGCCAGGGGGTAGCGGGAGGGCCCGTGGTCTTC	CASSQGVAGGPVVF
TRBD2	NA	TRBV12-3/TRBV12-4	TRBJ2-7	TGTGCCAGCAGTCGGACTAGCTGGGAGCAGTACTTC	CASSRTSWEQYF
TRBD1	NA	TRBV7-8	TRBJ2-1	TGTGCCAGCAGCCTACCACGGCCGGGAACAGGGGTCCGGGGTGAGCAGTTCTTC	CASSLPRPGTGVRGEQFF
NA	NA	TRBV4-3	TRBJ2-1	TGCGCCAGCAGCCAGGTCCCCGGGCATGGGGCTGAGCAGTTCTTC	CASSQVPGHGAEQFF
TRBD2	NA	TRBV11-1	TRBJ2-1	TGTGCCAGCAGCCTTGGGACTAGCAGGTTGAATGAGCAGTTCTTC	CASSLGTSRLNEQFF
TRBD2	NA	TRBV7-9	TRBJ2-1	TGTGCCAGCAGCTCCATAGCGGGAGACAATGAGCAGTTCTTC	CASSSIAGDNEQFF
TRBD2	NA	TRBV28	TRBJ2-2	TGTGCCAGCAGCCACCATAGCGGGAGCGACACCGGGGAGCTGTTTTTT	CASSHHSGSDTGELFF
NA	NA	TRBV15	TRBJ1-5	TGTGCCACCAGCAGAGACGGAGGTAAATATCAGCCCCAGCATTTT	CATSRDGGKYQPQHF
TRBD2	NA	TRBV4-2	TRBJ2-7	TGTGCCAGCAGCCAAGCGGCACTAGCGGGCCAATACGAGCAGTACTTC	CASSQAALAGQYEQYF
NA	NA	TRBV29-1	TRBJ1-2	TGCAGCGCCACAAGGGGCGGGGATGGCTACACCTTC	CSATRGGDGYTF
TRBD2	NA	TRBV10-2	TRBJ2-5	TGCGCCAGCAGTGGGGGTGGAGCGGGAGGTCGAGAAGAGACCCAGTACTTC	CASSGGGAGGREETQYF
NA	NA	TRBV28	TRBJ2-7	TGTGCCAGCAGTCGGAGCGGGCCCTACGAGCAGTACTTC	CASSRSGPYEQYF
TRBD2	few	TRBV7-2	TRBJ2-1	TGTGCCAGCAGCTTAGGGGGGACTAGCTCCTACAATGAGCAGTTCTTC	CASSLGGTSSYNEQFF
NA	NA	TRBV11-1	TRBJ2-3	TGTGCCAGCAGCTTAGGGGCTAGCCGCGCAGATACGCAGTATTTT	CASSLGASRADTQYF
NA	NA	TRBV5-1	TRBJ2-7	TGCGCCAGCAGCCAGGGAAATCCCTACGAGCAGTACTTC	CASSQGNPYEQYF
TRBD2	NA	TRBV5-1	TRBJ2-2	TGCGCCAGCAGCTTGCGACTAGCGGGAGGGAGCACCGGGGAGCTGTTTTTT	CASSLRLAGGSTGELFF
NA	few	TRBV20-1	TRBJ2-1	TGCAGTGCTAGTTTTCCGACTAGAGACAATGAGCAGTTCTTC	CSASFPTRDNEQFF
NA	NA	TRBV5-3	TRBJ2-5	TGTGCCAGAAGCTTGGGACATTACCAAGAGACCCAGTACTTC	CARSLGHYQETQYF
TRBD2	NA	TRBV5-1	TRBJ2-2	TGCGCCAGCATGATAGCGGGAGATACCGGGGAGCTGTTTTTT	CASMIAGDTGELFF
NA	NA	TRBV28	TRBJ2-3	TGTGCCAGCAGTCTGGCCTCCTTGACGCAGTATTTT	CASSLASLTQYF
TRBD2	NA	TRBV4-2	TRBJ2-3	TGTGCCAGCAGCCAAGACGGAGTTGGGACTAGTACGCAGTATTTT	CASSQDGVGTSTQYF
NA	few	TRBV7-9	TRBJ1-4	TGTGCCAGCAGCTTAGCGCGGGAGATTGGGGAAAAACTGTTTTTT	CASSLAREIGEKLFF
TRBD2	NA	TRBV15	TRBJ2-2	TGTGCCACCAGCAGGGGGCTAGCGGCGAACACCGGGGAGCTGTTTTTT	CATSRGLAANTGELFF
TRBD2	NA	TRBV2	TRBJ2-7	TGTGCCACGGGACTAGACTCCTACGAGCAGTACTTC	CATGLDSYEQYF
TRBD1	few	TRBV29-1	TRBJ2-3	TGCAGCGCCTCGACAGGGTGGGGCACAGATACGCAGTATTTT	CSASTGWGTDTQYF
TRBD1	NA	TRBV11-2	TRBJ1-1	TGTGCCAGCAGCTCCTGGACAGGCGGTTGGGACACTGAAGCTTTCTTT	CASSSWTGGWDTEAFF
TRBD2	NA	TRBV6-2/TRBV6-3	TRBJ2-1	TGTGCCAGCAGTTACGATTTGGCGTCCATAGCGGGTGTCTACAATGAGCAGTTCTTC	CASSYDLASIAGVYNEQFF
TRBD2	NA	TRBV19	TRBJ2-1	TGTGCCAGTAGTATAGGGATTCTAGCGGCGTGGGACAATGAGCAGTTCTTC	CASSIGILAAWDNEQFF
NA	NA	TRBV27	TRBJ2-6	TGTGCCAGCAGTTCCCGGACATACAACGTCCTGACTTTC	CASSSRTYNVLTF
NA	NA	TRBV19	TRBJ2-3	TGTGCCAGCAGGGGTCTGGGACACACAGATACGCAGTATTTT	CASRGLGHTDTQYF
TRBD1	NA	TRBV6-5	TRBJ2-7	TGTGCCAGCAGTTCAGGACAGGGGGGGTCCTACGAGCAGTACTTC	CASSSGQGGSYEQYF
TRBD1	NA	TRBV7-2	TRBJ1-2	TGTGCCAGCAGCTCTCCGGGACAGGTAGCCGGGGGCTACACCTTC	CASSSPGQVAGGYTF
NA	NA	TRBV20-1	TRBJ2-1	TGCAGTGCTCCCGTATACAATGAGCAGTTCTTC	CSAPVYNEQFF
TRBD2	NA	TRBV7-3	TRBJ2-1	TGTGCCAGCAGCTTCACCGGGACTAATGGCAATGAGCAGTTCTTC	CASSFTGTNGNEQFF
NA	once	TRBV7-9	TRBJ2-4	TGTGCCAGCAGCTTTTTGACCCCAGGGGTACAGTACTTC	CASSFLTPGVQYF
NA	NA	TRBV14	TRBJ2-2	TGTGCCAGCAGCCCGTTTATTTTCGGGATAGCCGGGGAGCTGTTTTTT	CASSPFIFGIAGELFF
TRBD2	NA	TRBV10-2	TRBJ2-1	TGCGCCAGCAGCGAAAGCGGGATAAGATACAATGAGCAGTTCTTC	CASSESGIRYNEQFF
NA	few	TRBV5-6	TRBJ1-5	TGTGCCAGCACCAGACAGGCCGGAAATCAGCCCCAGCATTTT	CASTRQAGNQPQHF
NA	once	TRBV5-1	TRBJ1-2	TGCGCCAGCAGCTTGGAGGGGACACGGGGCTACACCTTC	CASSLEGTRGYTF
NA	NA	TRBV28	TRBJ1-3	TGTGCCAGCTTCGCCTCGGTCTCTGGAAACACCATATATTTT	CASFASVSGNTIYF
NA	NA	TRBV3-1/TRBV3-2	TRBJ1-1	TGTGCCAGCAGCCAATCCCCCGTACAGGGATTATCTGAAGCTTTCTTT	CASSQSPVQGLSEAFF
NA	NA	TRBV18	TRBJ1-1	TGTGCCAGCTCACCACTTTCGGACAGCCTGAACACTGAAGCTTTCTTT	CASSPLSDSLNTEAFF
TRBD1	NA	TRBV4-1	TRBJ2-1	TGCGCCAGCAGCCAGAAGGCGGCTCCCGGGACAGTCTCCTACAATGAGCAGTTCTTC	CASSQKAAPGTVSYNEQFF
NA	NA	TRBV10-2	TRBJ1-1	TGCGCCAGCAGATCGACAGCGCCGAACACTGAAGCTTTCTTT	CASRSTAPNTEAFF
TRBD2	NA	TRBV5-6	TRBJ2-7	TGTGCCAGCAGTCCTTCTAGCGGGAGTCGATGGGGTGAGCAGTACTTC	CASSPSSGSRWGEQYF
NA	once	TRBV5-1	TRBJ1-2	TGCGCCAGCAGCTGGGGCAGTAACTATGGCTACACCTTC	CASSWGSNYGYTF
NA	NA	TRBV5-4	TRBJ2-5	TGTGCCAGCAGTGCCTCGACTCAGACTAGGGTCGAGACCCAGTACTTC	CASSASTQTRVETQYF
NA	NA	TRBV19	TRBJ2-7	TGTGCCAGTAGTACAGCAGGGGTTTACACCTACGAGCAGTACTTC	CASSTAGVYTYEQYF